This TCR beta chain originates from a study of identifying expanded T cells in peripheral blood. Study-wide findings and caveats: Across healthy donors, higher total template counts meant significantly greater roughly 2-week count variance. Technical replicates showed 0.9 to 1.5 changed clones; approximately 2 weeks roughly 16; four weeks 19.

A note on this clone: Its antigen is undetermined.

During the collection period, no donor immune events like infections were recorded. Assay used: immunoSEQ multiplex PCR; TCRdb lists only in-frame clones, some missing. The table records about 130,000 clones, 80% to 90% of them present only once. Sequenced material: blood. The receptor was derived from a person aged 18 to 75 in good health.

As DNA, the CDR3 is TGTGCCAGCAGCCAAGACGGGGGACCGAACACTGAAGCTTTCTTT. Its translation: CASSQDGGPNTEAFF. The V gene is TRBV4-2, the J gene TRBJ1-1, with D possibly TRBD1 on 5 matching bases. Trimming shortened V by 0 bases and J by 1 base, and 9 bases separated the two germline ends. This CDR3 is built from 15 residues. The V gene's germline CDR1 is LGHNA and CDR2 YNFKEQ.